The 19 T cell receptor beta chains listed next were all sequenced from one sample in a study of blood T cell repertoires in COVID-19. Only in-frame clones appear in the TCRdb table, and some are missing; sequencing was by immunoSEQ multiplex PCR. The sample shows just over 150,000 clones, approximately 88% of them seen only once. Sample: PBMCs or T cells enriched from blood (not recorded which). All receptors come from a woman in her 50s who had recovered from COVID-19.

This sequence joins TRBV30 and TRBJ2-2; 11 bases fit TRBD2. This CDR3 spans 15 amino acids. Germline V gives CDR1 GTSNPN, CDR2 SVGIG (reference sequence). J was trimmed by 5 bases and V by 4 bases; bases with no gene match: 6. CDR3 residues: CAWTLGLAGTGELFF. CDR3 in DNA: TGTGCCTGGACCCTCGGACTAGCGGGTACCGGGGAGCTGTTTTTT.

This clone was counted only a few times. The chain joins TRBV6-4 to TRBJ1-1; D remains unclear. The CDR3 runs 13 residues. The V and J ends lost 6 bases and 0 bases respectively, with 8 bases between them. Germline V lookup: CDR1 MRHNA, CDR2 SNTAGT. CDR3 sequence reads: CASSPQMNTEAFF. The CDR3 coding sequence is TGTGCCAGCAGCCCTCAGATGAACACTGAAGCTTTCTTT.

This chain uses TRBV18 with TRBJ1-1; the match to TRBD1 covers 9 bases. V was pared by 3 bases and J by 5 bases, with 7 bases of the junction left unmatched. This CDR3 comprises 15 residues. Germline V gives CDR1 KGHSH, CDR2 LQKENI. CDR3 region: CASSPGDRDRTEAFF. CDR3 nucleotides: TGTGCCAGCTCACCGGGGGACAGGGACCGAACTGAAGCTTTCTTT.

The chain combines TRBV5-6 with TRBJ1-1; D is possibly TRBD1 (5 bases). The germline CDR1 and CDR2 sequences are SGHDT and YYEEEE. Trimming stripped 0 bases from V and 7 bases from J, with 10 bases between. CDR3 size: 13 residues. CDR3 region: CASSLVRGNEAFF. The CDR3 coding sequence is TGTGCCAGCAGCTTGGTTAGGGGAAATGAAGCTTTCTTT.

This clone was detected only once. The V and J genes are TRBV7-2 and TRBJ2-1; a possible D gene is TRBD1 (5 bases). Per the germline V gene, CDR1 is SGHTA and CDR2 is FQGNSA. V was trimmed by 5 bases and J by 0 bases, leaving 11 bases between them. The CDR3 spans 15 residues. The CDR3 here is CASSPQVGSYNEQFF. In DNA, the CDR3 is TGTGCCAGCAGCCCACAGGTTGGCTCCTACAATGAGCAGTTCTTC.

V usage is TRBV19 and J usage is TRBJ2-6, with 9 positions matching TRBD1. Germline CDR1 is LNHDA and CDR2 is SQIVND (reference sequence). CDR3 length equals 17 residues. V dropped 5 bases and J dropped 4; count of bases not matched to a gene: 9. The CDR3 region has the DNA TGTGCCAGTAGTTTTCTGACAGGGGGGTCCGGGGCCAACGTCCTGACTTTC. Protein product: CASSFLTGGSGANVLTF.

V is TRBV5-3 and J is TRBJ1-6, with D possibly matching TRBD1 (6 bases). TRBV5-3 is an ORF, and what it does is uncertain. V lost 0 bases and J 6 bases, leaving 19 bases between the germline ends. This CDR3 comprises 18 residues. CDR3 sequence (DNA): TGTGCCAGAAGCTTGGGCGGGGGCAGGGGAGAGGTTAATTCACCCCTCCACTTT. Its protein product is CARSLGGGRGEVNSPLHF.

The chain employs TRBV5-1 and TRBJ1-4, with TRBD1 matching 12 bases. Per germline, CDR1 SGHRS and CDR2 YFSETQ. J gave up 10 bases and V 4 bases, and 8 bases lay outside the gene matches. CDR3 size: 15 residues. This chain's CDR3 is CASSGGTGGPLKLFF. CDR3 nucleotide sequence: TGCGCCAGCAGCGGAGGGACAGGGGGCCCCTTAAAACTGTTTTTT.

This clone was picked up one time. The chain recombines TRBV5-1 with TRBJ1-3; D call uncertain. Trimming removed 7 bases from V and 0 bases from J, with 11 bases in between. Per the germline V gene, CDR1 is SGHRS and CDR2 is YFSETQ. The CDR3 length is 14 residues. The CDR3 here is CASRSGSSGNTIYF. In nucleotides, the CDR3 is TGCGCCAGCCGCTCGGGAAGCTCTGGAAACACCATATATTTT.

This rearrangement joins TRBV19 to TRBJ2-5; 8 nucleotides align to TRBD2. The CDR3 is made up of 15 amino acids. V dropped 5 bases and J dropped 0; count of bases not matched to a gene: 5. From germline, CDR1 is LNHDA and CDR2 SQIVND (reference sequence). The CDR3 is CASSALAAYQETQYF. The CDR3 DNA follows: TGTGCCAGTAGTGCACTAGCGGCGTACCAAGAGACCCAGTACTTC.

The V call is TRBV6-6, the J call TRBJ1-3, with D perhaps TRBD1 (5 bases). CDR1 is MNHNY and CDR2 is SVGAGI in the germline V gene (reference sequence). Between the trimmed V and J ends, which lost 5 bases and 11 bases, there was a span of 16 bases. The CDR3 is 13 amino acids. In DNA form, the CDR3 reads TGTGCCAGCAGTGCCGTGCAGGGACTTCCCATATATTTT. This codes for CASSAVQGLPIYF.

This rearrangement joins TRBV19 to TRBJ2-7; TRBD1 aligns across 9 bases. CDR3 length equals 16 residues. Trimming cost V 1 base and J 0 bases; bases outside gene matches: 4. Germline values: CDR1 LNHDA, CDR2 SQIVND (reference sequence). In DNA form, the CDR3 reads TGTGCCAGTAGTATAGCCGGACAGGGGAGCTCCTACGAGCAGTACTTC. It yields the protein CASSIAGQGSSYEQYF. Supplemented by reference TRBV19 and TRBJ2-7, the full variable domain reads DGGITQSPKYLFRKEGQNVTLSCEQNLNHDAMYWYRQDPGQGLRLIYYSQIVNDFQKGDIAEGYSVSREKKESFPLTVTSAQKNPTAFYLCASSIAGQGSSYEQYFGPGTRLTVT.

The rearrangement links TRBV19 to TRBJ1-1, with 7 bases aligning to TRBD1. V lost 5 bases to trimming and J lost 3 bases; unmatched junction nucleotides: 3. In germline, CDR1 is LNHDA, CDR2 SQIVND (reference sequence). There are 13 residues in the CDR3. Here the CDR3 DNA reads TGTGCCAGTAGTGACAGGGCGGACACTGAAGCTTTCTTT. It yields the protein CASSDRADTEAFF.

The chain carries TRBV5-1 and TRBJ1-1, with 7 positions matching TRBD1. After removal of 4 bases from V and 7 bases from J, the junction contained 7 bases not matched to a gene. The CDR3 consists of 13 residues. Germline V gives CDR1 SGHRS, CDR2 YFSETQ. The CDR3 coding sequence is TGCGCCAGCAGCCCTACGACAGGGAATGAAGCTTTCTTT. Translated: CASSPTTGNEAFF.

This clone was seen only once. The genes are TRBV11-2 and TRBJ1-1; no clear D. Germline loops: CDR1 SGHAT, CDR2 FQNNGV. V was shortened by 4 bases and J by 0 bases, with 6 bases between the two germline ends. The CDR3 totals 13 residues. The DNA for the CDR3 is TGTGCCAGCAGCTCCCAGGTGAACACTGAAGCTTTCTTT. Its protein product is CASSSQVNTEAFF.

J is TRBJ2-3 and V is TRBV5-1, with 8 bases matching TRBD2. There are 14 residues in the CDR3. V gave up 4 bases and J gave up 1 base; unmatched junction bases: 2. The germline CDR1 and CDR2 sequences are SGHRS and YFSETQ. CDR3 amino acids: CASSRAGGTDTQYF. CDR3 nucleotide sequence: TGCGCCAGCAGCAGAGCGGGGGGCACAGATACGCAGTATTTT.

The chain joins TRBV9 to TRBJ2-3; TRBD2 aligns across 9 bases. V was pared by 1 base and J by 5 bases, with 17 bases of the junction left unmatched. CDR1 is SGDLS and CDR2 is YYNGEE in the germline V gene. The CDR3 totals 19 residues. The CDR3: CASSVRPRSVAGVRDTQYF. DNA of the CDR3: TGTGCCAGCAGCGTACGTCCCCGAAGTGTAGCGGGGGTTCGAGATACGCAGTATTTT.

The chain carries TRBV7-9 and TRBJ2-5; TRBD1 matches at 8 bases. The germline V gene has CDR1 SEHNR and CDR2 FQNEAQ (reference sequence). CDR3 length equals 16 residues. J was trimmed by 1 base and V by 2 bases; bases with no gene match: 6. CDR3 amino acids: CASSLPRGLLQETQYF. DNA of the CDR3: TGTGCCAGCAGCTTACCCAGGGGGCTCCTCCAAGAGACCCAGTACTTC.

The chain carries TRBV19 and TRBJ2-7, with 11 positions matching TRBD2. The junction had 6 bases not matched to a gene; V was cut back by 5 bases and J by 3 bases. CDR3 length: 15 residues. The germline gives CDR1 LNHDA, CDR2 SQIVND (reference sequence). The CDR3 sequence: CASSPGTSGYYEQYF. DNA for the CDR3: TGTGCCAGTAGTCCGGGGACTAGCGGTTACTACGAGCAGTACTTC.